The source of this TCR beta chain is a study of OX40 agonist ivuxolimab in advanced cancers. Looking at the study overall: Every patient in dose escalation had hepatocellular carcinoma, melanoma, renal cell or head and neck cancer.

This clone was detected once. The antigen remains undetermined. Autoimmune disease history or systemic immunosuppression led to patient exclusion. Sequenced by immunoSEQ multiplex PCR; TCRdb stores in-frame clones only, minus some. The data hold around 56,000 clones, with approximately 83% observed a single time. CDR3 length equals 14 residues. Trimming took off 3 bases at V and 0 bases at J, with 11 bases between the two ends. CDR1 and CDR2 from the germline V gene are GTSNPN and SVGIG (reference sequence). Whole-study results and caveats: Expanded clones were, on average, more numerous in CD8+ T cells than in CD4+. The CD4+ and CD8+ T cells in the blood had expanded clonally by week 6 at 0.1 to 3.0 mg/kg.

The J gene is TRBJ1-1, the V gene TRBV30, with TRBD1 as a possible D gene (5 bases). This TCR came from an adult with an advanced solid tumor such as melanoma, head and neck, liver or kidney cancer. Sequences were derived from CD4+ or CD8+ T cells sorted from blood, sampled in a trial of the OX40 agonist ivuxolimab. In DNA form, the CDR3 reads TGTGCCTGGAGGCCGACAGTCATGAACACTGAAGCTTTCTTT. Residues: CAWRPTVMNTEAFF.